The sequence of this T cell receptor beta chain was determined in a study of T cells in Graves' hyperthyroidism and ophthalmopathy. The overall study: Blood from the periphery was taken at initial diagnosis, before any treatment. Study observations and caveats: Blood also carried most thyroid clonotypes expanded above 0.001.

Looked up from germline, CDR1 is DFQATT and CDR2 is SNEGSKA (reference sequence). Trimming cost V 5 bases and J 1 base; bases outside gene matches: 9. The CDR3 extends over 15 amino acids. Any patient presenting with uncontrolled infection, other autoimmune disease, pregnancy or lactation was left out. There were TCR beta CDR3 regions amplified from RNA transcripts. The TCR CDR3 first-round RT-PCR relied on the HTBI primer set. TCRdb redid the calling of the multiplex PCR reads with MiXCR, one entry per CDR3 protein. The sample lists 550,000 to 600,000 distinct CDR3 sequences, around 14% occurring once. This clonotype appeared many times. Its target is unknown.

The chain is built from TRBV20-1 and TRBJ2-3, with 7 positions matching TRBD2. Sequenced sample: blood. The TCR comes from a woman in her late teens or twenties with Graves' ophthalmopathy. This chain's CDR3 is CSAWGRDYGTDTQYF. CDR3 bases: TGCAGTGCTTGGGGCCGGGACTACGGCACAGATACGCAGTATTTT.